This T cell receptor beta chain was observed in a study of T cell responses to AZD1222 COVID-19 vaccine (dated by TCRdb to about 2021). In the study overall: TCR sequencing covered some 250 trial participants: 207 given two doses of AZD1222 and 26 given two doses of MenACWY control vaccine. Enrollment into the trials was organized by age into subgroups of 18-55, 56-69 and 70-plus years, and those subgroups contained approximately 160, 26 and 62 TCR-sequenced participants, respectively.

Paper-wide results and their limitations: Spike-specific TCR breadth and depth rose significantly after two AZD1222 doses compared with day 0 and with MenACWY recipients. Participants were mostly white British and included more females than males, and it was suggested by the authors that clonal diversity may have been underestimated. Nearly half of unique spike-specific TCRs reportedly recognized epitopes outside regions mutated in the B.1.351 and B.1.1.7 variants. The 56-69-year group was small, and its depth increase did not reach significance, likely because of low power. Conclusions about previously exposed vaccinees are limited because only six or seven AZD1222 recipients were SARS-CoV-2 seropositive at baseline. The vaccine-associated CD4 TCRs covered the entire spike protein, and the dominant responses fell in regions 160-218 and 743-854. No day 14 peak-response samples were available, so repertoires were characterized only after the peak T cell response.

In the case of this clone: This clone's antigen is unknown. Per-nucleotide qualities are absent, and no much larger clonotype sits a single base away.

Deletion took 5 bases off V and 8 bases off J, with a span of 15 bases between the germline ends. The germline V gene (reference sequence) provides CDR1 GTSNPN and CDR2 SVGIG. The CDR3 measures 13 amino acids from cysteine to phenylalanine. The CDR3 DNA has 39 bases and is translated from base 1. In the paper's terms, the time point label means: about 28 days (+/-7) after the second vaccine dose. AZD1222 recipients with second doses at about 4 weeks or about 12 weeks were pooled, because spike-specific TCR depth and breadth did not differ between schedules. Vaccinee samples were obtained from the UK trials COV001 and COV002, which included a single-blind randomized controlled phase 2/3 trial of AZD1222 (ChAdOx1 nCoV-19) in healthy adults. For TCRbeta chain sequencing, PBMC samples from trial participants were taken at day 0 and at day 28 after the second dose. The CDR3 regions of human TCRbeta chains were analyzed by immunosequencing. On the authors' methods: Repertoire TCRs were checked for matches against a reference library of SARS-CoV-2-specific TCRs that had been generated using the MIRA antigen-specificity platform. Breadth meant the fraction of unique TCRs that were SARS-CoV-2-associated, whereas depth meant the fraction of total T cells that were SARS-CoV-2-associated. Using the MIRA data, each spike-specific TCR was assigned both to the spike region to which the TCR was reactive and to a CD4 or CD8 class. Log10-transformed breadth and depth values were compared by one-way ANOVA with Sidak's multiple comparisons tests. TCRdb took this table from immuneACCESS and kept in-frame rearrangements with V and J called. Such tables lack part of the clones; where checked against another copy, unresolved V genes explain under half of the gap, and the rest is unexplained. V and J calls and clone size follow that table, whereas D and trimming were derived from the DNA. Counted in this sample were 150,000 to 250,000 clones; 80% to 95% of them appeared once. The ten largest clones capture roughly 1% of the sample.

Recombination joined TRBV30 with TRBJ1-4; a weak D assignment points to TRBD1 (5 bases agree). The source of this sequence is an adult who received the AZD1222 COVID-19 vaccine. This specimen consisted of peripheral blood, obtained 28 days after the second AZD1222 dose. Read as DNA, the sequence is TGTGCCTGGTGGACAAGGTTCAGGGAAAAACTGTTTTTT. Its protein product is CAWWTRFREKLFF.